This TCR beta chain was recovered during a study of T-cell memory formation after mild COVID-19 (dated by TCRdb to about 2021). Some background on the complete study: Most TCR sequence clusters were specific to one of the two donors. Longitudinal TCRalpha and TCRbeta repertoire sequencing tracked T-cell clones expanding and contracting after mild COVID-19 in two donors. The cohort comprised two young, previously healthy adult volunteers, one female and one male.

From cysteine to phenylalanine, the CDR3 is 13 amino acids long. Solely the CDR3 DNA is kept, with 39 bases framed from the first base. The junction shows trimming of 9 bases on V and 1 base on J, plus 13 bases between the germline ends. CDR1 and CDR2 are drawn from the germline V gene (reference sequence): SGHKS, YYEKEE. Points the paper makes about the study in general: Contracting CD4+ clones turned up mainly in the CM and EM memory subsets, whereas EMRA was where CD8+ clones were enriched. Only a couple of mild cases were covered by the study, and larger cohorts that include severe cases with pre-infection samples were considered necessary. Clones contracting from day 15 to 85 had balanced CD4/CD8 phenotypes, while a second wave expanding from day 15 to 37 was biased towards CD4+. The detection of some responding clones in pre-infection memory suggests that pre-existing cross-reactive memory T cells joined the SARS-CoV-2 response. SARS-CoV-2 specificity was not confirmed for the second-wave clones peaking on day 37.

PBMCs were isolated by Ficoll-Paque density gradient centrifugation. This clonotype was seen more than once but under ten times. Its antigen specificity is not known. Nothing much larger sits one base from this clone, and base qualities are not available. The listed sequencing device is Illumina NovaSeq 6000. Using 5'RACE with constant-segment primers, TCRalpha and TCRbeta cDNA libraries were constructed, with sample barcodes and unique molecular identifiers added in the process. Trizol reagent was used to extract RNA from every sample. The libraries were amplified in two PCR steps, and the second step added a second sample barcode and Illumina TruSeq adapters. Sequencing of libraries was performed on an Illumina NovaSeq with 2 x 150 bp paired-end reads. On the authors' methods: Reads were demultiplexed and collapsed into UMI-guided consensus sequences with migec v1.2.7. Using mixcr v2.1.11, UMI consensuses were aligned to TRA and TRB V and J templates and then assembled into clonotypes. A clonotype was counted as expanded or contracted only when both edgeR and NoisET called the clonotype significant, with the noise models trained on biological replicates. For edgeR calls, a false discovery rate-adjusted p below 0.01 and a log2 fold-change threshold of 1 were applied. PCA with hierarchical clustering of max-normalized trajectories of the 1000 most abundant clonotypes was used as exploratory dynamics analysis. Separately sequenced CD4+ and CD8+ repertoires were used to assign the CD4 or CD8 phenotype of responding clones. TCRdb reprocessed the public reads (quality trimming at Q25 with fastp, clone calling with MiXCR) and kept in-frame beta chains. Under each unique CDR3 protein, matching rows form one entry showing the most common genes and DNA. These V and J calls originate from TCRdb's pipeline instead of the authors' own analysis. Here the sample has fewer than 350,000 distinct CDR3 sequences; about a sixth occur a single time. The leading ten clones occupy approximately 22% of the sample.

The sequenced sample consisted of PBMCs or a T cell subset sorted from them (not recorded which). This receptor was obtained from a man aged 18 to 29 who had mild COVID-19 (a few samples of this study predate the infection). The sample titles of this study are shuffled in the database, so cell type and time point are left out; the donor was told from shared clones. The rearranged segments are TRBV5-5 and TRBJ1-1; TRBD1 could be the D gene, as 6 bases match. The bases are TGTGCCAACTCCGCGGACAGGAACACTGAAGCTTTCTTT. This codes for CANSADRNTEAFF.